Listed below are T cell receptor beta chains from one sample, sequenced in a study of cytomegalovirus exposure and HLA in healthy donors. TCRdb's table, derived via immunoSEQ multiplex PCR, lists solely in-frame clones and lacks some. The data show approximately 200,000 clones, 75% to 95% seen once. Sequencing was performed on PBMCs. These receptors were taken from a woman younger than 30 in good health and CMV-seronegative. Both conserved end residues are part of each CDR3. The D gene is left open where the match is weak. Rows give clone size only sometimes, using once, few, many, or a class for an expanded clone.

D gene,V gene,clone size,J gene,CDR3 DNA,CDR3 protein
TRBD1,TRBV29-1,-,TRBJ2-2,TGCAGCGCTATGACAGGGGGGAACACCGGGGAGCTGTTTTTT,CSAMTGGNTGELFF
TRBD2,TRBV7-2,-,TRBJ2-1,TGTGCCAGCAGCGTACTAGCGGGATCCGGTTACAATGAGCAGTTCTTC,CASSVLAGSGYNEQFF
-,TRBV6-1,-,TRBJ1-6,TGTGCCAGCAGTGCAATTGGACAGTCGGGGTCCTATAATTCACCCCTCCACTTT,CASSAIGQSGSYNSPLHF
-,TRBV11-2,-,TRBJ2-1,TGTGCCAGCAGCTTAAGACAGGTATACAATGAGCAGTTCTTC,CASSLRQVYNEQFF
-,TRBV6-4,few,TRBJ2-2,TGTGCCAGCAGTGAGTCGGGTTCGACCGGGGAGCTGTTTTTT,CASSESGSTGELFF
-,TRBV5-1,-,TRBJ1-1,TGCGCCAGCAGCCTGAACAGGGAGCGTCTAACTGAAGCTTTCTTT,CASSLNRERLTEAFF
TRBD2,TRBV5-1,-,TRBJ2-3,TGCGCCAGCAGCTTTGGCCTAGCGGGAGATAATACGCAGTATTTT,CASSFGLAGDNTQYF
-,TRBV19,-,TRBJ2-5,TGTGCCAGTAGTATTTCCGGGGGAAGAGAGACCCAGTACTTC,CASSISGGRETQYF
TRBD1,TRBV13,-,TRBJ1-1,TGTGCCAGCAGCCTAGACAGGGGAGGCACTGAAGCTTTCTTT,CASSLDRGGTEAFF
-,TRBV5-6,-,TRBJ2-7,TGTGCCAGCAGCTCCCTGGGGGGGCATACCTACGAGCAGTACTTC,CASSSLGGHTYEQYF
TRBD2,TRBV27,-,TRBJ2-3,TGTGCCAGCTGTAGCGGGAGGCTTGTAGCAGATACGCAGTATTTT,CASCSGRLVADTQYF
TRBD2,TRBV5-5,-,TRBJ2-7,TGTGCCAGCAGCTCTATCTCTGGACTAGCGGGAGTTGAGCAGTACTTC,CASSSISGLAGVEQYF
-,TRBV19,-,TRBJ1-4,TGTGCCAGTACTATAGACAGTGCAACTAATGAAAAACTGTTTTTT,CASTIDSATNEKLFF
-,TRBV2,-,TRBJ1-3,TGTGCCAGCAGGGACTTGGGACTGAACTCTGGAAACACCATATATTTT,CASRDLGLNSGNTIYF
-,TRBV6-1,-,TRBJ1-5,TGTGCCAGCAGTGTCGAGGCAGACCTAAATCAGCCCCAGCATTTT,CASSVEADLNQPQHF